This T cell receptor beta chain was recorded in a study of blood T cell repertoires in COVID-19. Study information: Acute and convalescent COVID-19 specimens originated in the United States, Italy and Spain. PBMCs, B-cell-depleted T cells, or T cells provided the cDNA or gDNA that made up the material.

Per the original data handling: Amplification from reference gene primers served as the basis for estimated nucleated cell counts. Repertoires were generated with immunoSEQ multiplex PCR, while TCRdb's copy carries only in-frame clones and drops some. The DNA was the basis for D and trimming; V, J and clone size are from that table. The table shows some 200,000 clones, with around 80% occurring only once. Material: peripheral blood. This clonotype was sampled from a woman in her sixties who had recovered from COVID-19.

The CDR3 DNA reads as TGTGCCAGCAGGCGGGACAGGCTCTACGAGCAGTACTTC. Protein: CASRRDRLYEQYF. The rearrangement joins TRBV2 to TRBJ2-7; 8 nucleotides match TRBD1. Trimming removed 6 bases from V and 3 bases from J; junction bases left unmatched: 4. The CDR3 extends over 13 amino acids. Per the germline V gene, CDR1 is SNHLY and CDR2 is FYNNEI.